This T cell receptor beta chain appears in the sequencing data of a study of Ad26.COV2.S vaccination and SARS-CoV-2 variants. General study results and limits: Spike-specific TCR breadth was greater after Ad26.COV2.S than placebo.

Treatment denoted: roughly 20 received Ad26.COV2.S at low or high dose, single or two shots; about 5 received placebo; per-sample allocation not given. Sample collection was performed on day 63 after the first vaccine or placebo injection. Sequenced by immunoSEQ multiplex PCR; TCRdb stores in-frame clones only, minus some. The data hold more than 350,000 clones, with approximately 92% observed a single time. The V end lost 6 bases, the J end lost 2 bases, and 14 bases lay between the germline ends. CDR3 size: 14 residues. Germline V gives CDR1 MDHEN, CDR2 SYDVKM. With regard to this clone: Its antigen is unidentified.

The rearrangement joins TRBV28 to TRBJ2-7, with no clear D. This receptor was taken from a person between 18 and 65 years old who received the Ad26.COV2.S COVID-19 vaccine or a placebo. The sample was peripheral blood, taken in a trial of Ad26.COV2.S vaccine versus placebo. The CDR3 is CASSLPIETYEQYF. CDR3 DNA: TGTGCCAGCAGCCTACCCATTGAGACCTACGAGCAGTACTTC.